The present T cell receptor beta chain was sequenced within a study of blood T cells in healthy people across ages (dated by TCRdb to about 2015). With regard to the full study: In model experiments, template switching captured roughly one uniquely barcoded TCR beta cDNA molecule for every two T cells. Two additional independent replicas of 1 million unique cDNA reads from the same blood draw were analyzed for two donors (one aged 18 to 29 and one aged 80 or older). Age-related changes in TCR beta repertoire diversity were measured in the study by deep sequencing normalized with unique cDNA molecular identifiers. The donors were split into four age groups: young (average approximately 16 years), middle-aged (roughly 40), aged (more than 55) and long-lived (82). Donors of different ages were randomly distributed across sequencing lanes to avoid experimental bias. General findings and caveats noted by the study authors: Estimates of total diversity based on one million sequenced T cells were considered lower bounds and underestimates. Bulk unsorted PBMC profiling prevented conclusive comparison of naive and antigen-experienced compartments. Compared with the aged group, the long-lived group had more naive CD4+ T cells, fewer expanded clones and increased TCR diversity, suggesting age selection. Because the CMV infection status of the donors was unknown, age-related changes in expanded clonotypes may potentially have been confounded. Observed TCR beta diversity per million T cells fell roughly linearly with age, and a significant reduction was already apparent by age roughly 40. There was a strong correlation between observed TCR beta diversity and the percentage of naive T cells measured by flow cytometry.

Receptor libraries were prepared by 5' RACE. The data were produced on an Illumina HiSeq 2500. A second roughly 7 to 11 cycle PCR used a sample-barcoded 5' primer and a J-beta primer mix. Each TCR beta cDNA molecule received a unique molecular identifier from a template-switch 5' adaptor carrying 12 random nucleotides. At least 2.5 million CDR3-containing paired-end reads were obtained from each sample. First-strand cDNA synthesis was performed from all RNA using the Mint cDNA synthesis kit, with priming by a TRBC-specific oligonucleotide. Following uracil-DNA glycosylase treatment, a first 18-cycle PCR with universal primers M1SS and BC2_uni_R was performed on all cDNA. The paper's data handling went like this. Normalization of each sample was performed by random selection of 1 million high-quality reads, each carrying a distinct molecular identifier. Reads sharing molecular identifiers were discarded rather than binned into consensus sequences. MiTCR, with a Q25 quality threshold and the strictest error-elimination algorithm, was used for CDR3 identification, clonotype clustering and error correction. A nonparametric unseen species model with Euler transformation was used to estimate lower-bound total TCR beta diversity. TCRdb passed the public sequencing reads through fastp at Q25 and MiXCR, retaining productive beta sequences. Entries that share a CDR3 protein sequence are merged under the most common genes and DNA. None of the V and J calls come from the authors' own analysis; TCRdb made them. This sample gives around 650,000 distinct CDR3 sequences in total; less than 45% of them show up just once. The ten largest clones add up to 30% of the sample.

A remark on this clonotype: No antigen is known for it. Base quality data are lacking; no much larger clone is found one base away.

The donors were 40 or so Caucasian individuals from Russia, aged 6 to 90 years, who were systemically healthy. Approximately 10 milliliters of peripheral blood were collected from each donor into EDTA-treated Vacutainer tubes. PBMCs were isolated by Ficoll-Paque density-gradient centrifugation, with at least 6.5 million obtained per sample. Total RNA was extracted from PBMCs with Trizol reagent, with at least 6 micrograms obtained per sample. The percentages of naive CD45RAhigh/CD27high T cells were determined by flow cytometry on a PBMC aliquot from every donor. V lost 2 bases and J lost 5 bases; the stretch between them is 11 bases long. CDR1 and CDR2, looked up from the germline V gene, are ENHRY and SYGVKD. The CDR3 holds 14 amino acids from the cysteine to the phenylalanine. Only the CDR3 DNA stays, 42 bases, in frame from base 1.

Input material: blood. The sequence links TRBV10-3 to TRBJ2-3, with no D gene named confidently. This TCR was recovered from a man older than 75 in good health. CDR3 loop: CAISEASVVDTQYF. The DNA sequence is given as TGTGCCATCAGTGAGGCGTCAGTAGTAGATACGCAGTATTTT.